These 11 T cell receptor beta chains were all obtained from the same sample, sequenced in a study of T cells in Graves' hyperthyroidism and ophthalmopathy. It was RNA transcripts that yielded the amplified TCR beta CDR3 regions. First-round RT-PCR targeting the TCR CDR3 was performed with the HTBI primer set. TCRdb reprocessed the multiplex PCR reads via MiXCR and lists one record per CDR3 protein. Of about 350,000 distinct CDR3 sequences in the sample, 17% were seen once. Sequences were obtained from blood. These receptors came from a woman aged 30 to 39 with Graves' hyperthyroidism that later progressed to Graves' ophthalmopathy.

This clonotype was counted ten times or more. This rearrangement joins TRBV30 to TRBJ2-7, with 10 bases matching TRBD1. V trimming: 2 bases; J trimming: 3 bases; junction bases outside the gene matches: 4. The germline V gene has CDR1 GTSNPN and CDR2 SVGIG (reference sequence). The CDR3 spans 14 residues. CDR3 coding DNA: TGTGCCTGGAGTAAGACAGGGGGCCGCTACGAGCAGTACTTC. It translates to CAWSKTGGRYEQYF.

This clonotype was detected ten times or more. The rearrangement uses TRBV7-8 and TRBJ2-7; D is possibly TRBD1 (5 bases). The CDR3 has 15 amino acids. From germline, CDR1 is SGHVS and CDR2 FQNEAQ. The ends were cut back, 3 bases at V and 1 base at J, with 13 bases in the middle. CDR3 DNA: TGTGCCAGCAGCTTGGGCTCCGACAGATCCTACGAGCAGTACTTC. Translating it yields CASSLGSDRSYEQYF.

This clonotype was recorded many times. The gene calls are TRBV3-1 and TRBJ2-3; D is undetermined. The CDR3 has 14 amino acids. The V end was cut by 0 bases, the J end by 7 bases, with 11 bases between. Germline V CDR1 and CDR2: LGHDT, YNNKEL (reference sequence). DNA for the CDR3: TGTGCCAGCAGCCAAGATCTAGACCTTCATACGCAGTATTTT. It yields the protein CASSQDLDLHTQYF.

This clonotype was seen a few times. V is TRBV29-1 and J is TRBJ2-7; tentatively, D is TRBD1 (5 bases). V lost 0 bases and J 2 bases, leaving 8 bases between the germline ends. Looked up from germline, CDR1 is SQVTM and CDR2 is ANQGSEA. The CDR3 is 13 residues long. In nucleotides, the CDR3 is TGCAGCGTTGAAGAAGACAGAACCTACGAGCAGTACTTC. Translated, it gives CSVEEDRTYEQYF.

V usage is TRBV6-1 and J usage is TRBJ2-1; 8 bases fit TRBD2. Germline values: CDR1 MNHNS, CDR2 SASEGT. Trimming cost V 4 bases and J 10 bases; bases outside gene matches: 6. CDR3 length: 13 residues. DNA of the CDR3: TGTGCCAGCAGTGTATATAGCGGGACGGAGCAGTTCTTC. Amino acids: CASSVYSGTEQFF.

A few counts support this clonotype. V gene TRBV6-1 combines with J gene TRBJ2-2, with D unclear. The V and J ends lost 8 bases and 3 bases respectively, with 13 bases between them. The CDR3 totals 14 residues. Germline lookup yields CDR1 MNHNS and CDR2 SASEGT. This chain's CDR3 is CASHGYMDTGELFF. CDR3 nucleotide sequence: TGTGCCAGCCACGGTTATATGGACACCGGGGAGCTGTTTTTT.

Ten or more counts support this clonotype. The V call is TRBV19, the J call TRBJ1-1, with D hard to call. V was cut by 10 bases and J by 7 bases, with 19 bases left in between. CDR3 length: 13 amino acids. In germline, CDR1 is LNHDA, CDR2 SQIVND (reference sequence). The CDR3 coding sequence is TGTGCCACCTACTCAAACCTGAAAGATGAAGCTTTCTTT. Residues: CATYSNLKDEAFF.

This clonotype came up a few times. The rearrangement joins TRBV19 to TRBJ2-7; maybe TRBD1 (6 bases). The CDR3 sequence is 14 residues long. Germline V gene lookup returns CDR1 LNHDA and CDR2 SQIVND (reference sequence). V dropped 3 bases and J dropped 2 bases, with 11 bases sitting between them. The CDR3 loop is CASSIGRGAYEQYF. The CDR3, as DNA: TGTGCCAGTAGTATCGGCAGGGGAGCCTACGAGCAGTACTTC.

The table lists this clonotype with many counts. At one end, the junction sequence differs from germline, possibly due to a read error. The rearrangement uses TRBV18 and TRBJ2-3; D not resolved. Germline loops: CDR1 KGHSH, CDR2 LQKENI. CDR3 length: 12 amino acids. In DNA form, the CDR3 reads TGTGCCGGCTCGTCGGGCGCAGATACGCAGTATTTT. Its protein is CAGSSGADTQYF.

The chain is built from TRBV19 and TRBJ1-1; D not certain. Germline CDR1 and CDR2: LNHDA and SQIVND (reference sequence). This CDR3 comprises 13 residues. V was cut by 4 bases and J by 3 bases, with 9 bases left in between. The CDR3 coding sequence is TGTGCCAGTAGTACCTACGGCCACACTGAAGCTTTCTTT. Its protein is CASSTYGHTEAFF.

V is TRBV20-1 and J is TRBJ2-5, with unresolved D. The CDR3 covers 12 residues. Germline V gives CDR1 DFQATT, CDR2 SNEGSKA (reference sequence). V was shortened by 7 bases and J by 4 bases, with 13 bases between the two germline ends. This chain's CDR3 is CSELSVGETQYF. As DNA, the CDR3 is TGCAGTGAATTAAGTGTGGGAGAGACCCAGTACTTC.